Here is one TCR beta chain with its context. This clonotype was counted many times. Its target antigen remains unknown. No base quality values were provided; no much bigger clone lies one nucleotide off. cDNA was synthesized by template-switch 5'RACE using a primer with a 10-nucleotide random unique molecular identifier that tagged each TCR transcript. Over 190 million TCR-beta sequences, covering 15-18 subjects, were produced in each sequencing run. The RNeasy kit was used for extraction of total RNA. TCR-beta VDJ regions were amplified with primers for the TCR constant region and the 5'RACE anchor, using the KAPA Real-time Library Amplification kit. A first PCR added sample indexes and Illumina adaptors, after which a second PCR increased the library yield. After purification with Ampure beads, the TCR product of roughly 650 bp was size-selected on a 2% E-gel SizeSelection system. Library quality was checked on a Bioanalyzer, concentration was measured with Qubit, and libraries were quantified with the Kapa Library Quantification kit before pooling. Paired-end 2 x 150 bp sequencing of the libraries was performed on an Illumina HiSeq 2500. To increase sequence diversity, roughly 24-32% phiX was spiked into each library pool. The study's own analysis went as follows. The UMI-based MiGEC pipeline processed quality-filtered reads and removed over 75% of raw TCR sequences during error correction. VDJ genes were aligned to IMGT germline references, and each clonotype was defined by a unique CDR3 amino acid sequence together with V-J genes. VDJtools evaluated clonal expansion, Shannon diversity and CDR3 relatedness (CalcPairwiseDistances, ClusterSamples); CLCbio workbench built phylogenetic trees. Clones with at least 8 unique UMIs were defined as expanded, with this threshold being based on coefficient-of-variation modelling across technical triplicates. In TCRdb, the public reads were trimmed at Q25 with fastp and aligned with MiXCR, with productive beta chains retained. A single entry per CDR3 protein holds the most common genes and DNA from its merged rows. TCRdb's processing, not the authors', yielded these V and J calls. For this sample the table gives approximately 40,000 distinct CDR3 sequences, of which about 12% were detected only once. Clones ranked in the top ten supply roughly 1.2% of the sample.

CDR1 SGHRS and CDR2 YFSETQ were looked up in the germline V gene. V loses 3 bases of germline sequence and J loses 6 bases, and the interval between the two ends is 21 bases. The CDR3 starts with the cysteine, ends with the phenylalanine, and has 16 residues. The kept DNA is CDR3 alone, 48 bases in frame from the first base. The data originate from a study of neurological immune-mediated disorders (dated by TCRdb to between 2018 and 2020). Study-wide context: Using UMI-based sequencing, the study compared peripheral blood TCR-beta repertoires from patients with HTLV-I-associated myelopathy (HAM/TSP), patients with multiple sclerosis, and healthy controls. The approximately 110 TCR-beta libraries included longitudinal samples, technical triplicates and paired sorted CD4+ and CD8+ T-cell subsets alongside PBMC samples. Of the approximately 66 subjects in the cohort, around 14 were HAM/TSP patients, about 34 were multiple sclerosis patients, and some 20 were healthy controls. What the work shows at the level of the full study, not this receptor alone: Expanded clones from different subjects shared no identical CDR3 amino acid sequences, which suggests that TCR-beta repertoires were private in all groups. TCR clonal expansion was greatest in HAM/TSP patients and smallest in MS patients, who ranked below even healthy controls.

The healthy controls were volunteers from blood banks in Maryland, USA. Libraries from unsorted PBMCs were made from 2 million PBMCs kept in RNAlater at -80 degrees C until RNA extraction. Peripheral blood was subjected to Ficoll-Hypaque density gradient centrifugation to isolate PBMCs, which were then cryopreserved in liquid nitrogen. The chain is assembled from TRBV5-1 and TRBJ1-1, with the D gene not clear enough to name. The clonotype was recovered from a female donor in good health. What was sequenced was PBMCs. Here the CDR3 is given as CASSSGRESYTAEAFF. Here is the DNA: TGCGCCAGCAGCTCGGGGAGAGAGTCGTATACAGCTGAAGCTTTCTTT.